This TCR beta chain was profiled in a study of tumor-infiltrating lymphocytes in primary liver carcinoma. For the study at large: The yield of productive TCRbeta reads per sample was roughly 3.65 to 8 million and was similar across tissue types.

J lost 6 bases, V lost 6 bases, and 11 bases had no gene match. The CDR3 covers 15 residues. The germline CDR1 and CDR2 sequences are MDHEN and SYDVKM. Only one count was recorded for this clonotype. A much larger clone differs by one base, so this may be a read error. The source material, about 17-31 mg of unsorted bulk tissue, was used to co-extract RNA and DNA. Tumor samples uniformly had over 85% viable tumor cells. TCR beta cDNA was prepared out of about 530 ng total RNA by means of a constant-region primer. Employing slightly modified ARM-PCR, three nested multiplex PCR rounds were run, and these gave rise to the TCR beta libraries. Use of TRBV1-TRBV30 forward primers with a C-beta reverse primer characterized the first two PCR rounds, which lasted nine to eleven cycles each. TCRdb re-analysed the multiplex PCR reads in MiXCR, keeping a single row per CDR3 protein. The sample lists 99,000 or so distinct CDR3 sequences, roughly 69% seen once, with more than 8% in the top ten.

Input material: liver tumor tissue from sampling region 5. Subset here: tumor region T5, tumor centre. The rearrangement links TRBV28 to TRBJ2-7, with 10 positions matching TRBD1. The source is a woman aged 55-69 years with primary liver carcinoma and hepatitis B virus infection. The DNA of the CDR3 is TGTGCCAGCAGAGAGACTGGGACAGGGGTCTGCGAGCAGTACTTC. Translation gives CASRETGTGVCEQYF.